Each of the 29 T cell receptor beta chains below was sequenced from the same sample in a study of siplizumab effects on memory and regulatory T cells (dated by TCRdb to between 2017 and 2020). The library came from the immunoSEQ multiplex PCR assay. As stored in TCRdb, this immuneACCESS dataset retains in-frame rearrangements with V and J assigned. A fraction of the clones does not appear; measured against another copy, unresolved V genes explain less than half of the discrepancy, and the remainder lacks a known reason. This sample holds approximately 100,000 clones; 85% to 95% were observed only once. The ten largest make up around 1.5% of the sample. Material: non-Treg CD4+ T cells sorted from blood. The sample's cell subset or site, from its label and the paper: FACS-sorted unstimulated CD4+ non-regulatory T cells. The receptors stem from a human donor in good health.

This clone was seen only a few times. The chain links TRBV2 to TRBJ1-1, with D hard to call. Germline-derived CDR1 and CDR2 are SNHLY and FYNNEI. Trimming took 5 bases from V and 0 from J, leaving 7 bases between them. This CDR3 comprises 13 residues. The CDR3 loop is CASSSTVNTEAFF. The CDR3 bases are TGTGCCAGCAGTTCTACAGTGAACACTGAAGCTTTCTTT.

The count of this clone is one. The chain is built from TRBV25-1 and TRBJ2-2; the D call may be TRBD1 or TRBD2 (5 bases each). The CDR3 is 13 residues long. Germline CDR1 MGHDK, CDR2 SYGVNS. The germline V and J ends were trimmed by 2 bases and 4 bases, with 5 bases remaining between them. The CDR3 spells CASSEGGTGELFF. In nucleotides, the CDR3 is TGTGCCAGCAGTGAAGGGGGCACCGGGGAGCTGTTTTTT.

This clone appeared once. This chain joins TRBV18 and TRBJ2-5; D possibly corresponds to TRBD1 (5 bases). Germline assignment: CDR1 KGHSH and CDR2 LQKENI. V was pared by 3 bases and J by 7 bases, with 18 bases between. CDR3 length equals 15 residues. CDR3 sequence: CASSPPRQPVGTQYF. The DNA of the CDR3 is TGTGCCAGCTCACCCCCTAGACAGCCCGTCGGGACCCAGTACTTC. Using reference TRBV18 and TRBJ2-5 for the parts outside the CDR3, the full variable domain is NAGVMQNPRHLVRRRGQEARLRCSPMKGHSHVYWYRQLPEEGLKFMVYLQKENIIDESGMPKERFSAEFPKEGPSILRIQQVVRGDSAAYFCASSPPRQPVGTQYFGPGTRLLVL.

The genes are TRBV7-3 and TRBJ2-3; D may match TRBD1 or TRBD2 (5 bases each). The CDR3 contains 16 residues. Germline loops: CDR1 SGHTA, CDR2 FQGTGA. V lost 5 bases and J 1 base, leaving 16 bases between the germline ends. In nucleotides, the CDR3 is TGTGCCAGCAGCGAATCCGGGACGGAACGCACAGATACGCAGTATTTT. As protein: CASSESGTERTDTQYF.

This clone was recorded only once. This chain joins TRBV12-2 and TRBJ2-7; TRBD1, the table's D call, was not compared with the DNA. TRBV12-2 constitutes a pseudogene. This CDR3 comprises 16 residues. The CDR3 sequence is CASRFSPGHLFYEQYF. In DNA, the CDR3 is TGTGCAAGTCGCTTTTCACCGGGACACTTATTTTACGAGCAGTACTTC.

The gene calls are TRBV6-1 and TRBJ1-4; D remains unclear. Looked up from germline, CDR1 is MNHNS and CDR2 is SASEGT. CDR3 size: 14 residues. V lost 2 bases and J 2 bases, leaving 6 bases between the germline ends. The CDR3 spells CASSEKYTNEKLFF. CDR3 nucleotide sequence: TGTGCCAGCAGTGAAAAGTACACTAATGAAAAACTGTTTTTT.

J is TRBJ2-7 and V is TRBV5-4; possible D gene TRBD1, 5 bases. This CDR3 comprises 13 residues. Per the germline V gene, CDR1 is SGHNT and CDR2 is YYREEE (reference sequence). The ends were cut back, 3 bases at V and 7 bases at J, with 14 bases in the middle. The CDR3 is CASSSDSPGEQYF. CDR3 DNA: TGTGCCAGCAGCTCAGACAGTCCTGGAGAGCAGTACTTC.

The rearrangement uses TRBV18 and TRBJ1-2; D call uncertain. Germline V gene sequence: CDR1 KGHSH, CDR2 LQKENI. This CDR3 has 13 residues. V shed 3 bases and J shed 1 base, with 6 bases lying between them. Here the CDR3 DNA reads TGTGCCAGCTCACCCGGTCTTAACTATGGCTACACCTTC. This gives the protein CASSPGLNYGYTF. The full variable domain, its missing parts supplied by reference TRBV18 and TRBJ1-2, is NAGVMQNPRHLVRRRGQEARLRCSPMKGHSHVYWYRQLPEEGLKFMVYLQKENIIDESGMPKERFSAEFPKEGPSILRIQQVVRGDSAAYFCASSPGLNYGYTFGSGTRLTVV.

This clone was seen just once. The gene calls are TRBV18 and TRBJ2-3; 8 positions match TRBD1. Trimming took 5 bases from V and 2 from J; bases not matched to a gene: 9. The CDR3 covers 16 residues. The germline CDR1 and CDR2 sequences are KGHSH and LQKENI. The CDR3 reads CASSGTGTGVTDTQYF. CDR3 sequence (DNA): TGTGCCAGCTCAGGAACCGGGACAGGTGTCACAGATACGCAGTATTTT.

The chain employs TRBV18 and TRBJ2-3; D not certain. This CDR3 comprises 13 residues. The V gene lost 0 bases and the J gene lost 4 bases, with 5 bases spanning the gap. Germline CDR1 is KGHSH and CDR2 is LQKENI. As DNA, the CDR3 is TGTGCCAGCTCACCACCGTCGTCAGATACGCAGTATTTT. As protein: CASSPPSSDTQYF.

The chain recombines TRBV6-1 with TRBJ2-7, with TRBD1 matching over 9 bases. Germline CDR1 MNHNS, CDR2 SASEGT. J gave up 3 bases and V 4 bases, and 13 bases lay outside the gene matches. The length of the CDR3 is 17 residues. As DNA, the CDR3 is TGTGCCAGCAGTGTGCTACAGGGGGCGACGAATGACTACGAGCAGTACTTC. Translation gives CASSVLQGATNDYEQYF.

This clone was found once. The CDR3 region is CASRRDKNQPQHF. The CDR3 bases are TGTGCCAGTAGGCGGGACAAGAATCAGCCCCAGCATTTT. This rearrangement joins TRBV19 to TRBJ1-5; a weak D match, TRBD1 (6 bases). V lost 6 bases, J lost 4 bases, and 10 bases lay in between. Germline assignment: CDR1 LNHDA and CDR2 SQIVND (reference sequence). The CDR3 runs to 13 residues.

This clone was recorded only once. The V call is TRBV4-2, the J call TRBJ1-3; D gene unclear. V was shortened by 0 bases and J by 0 bases, with 27 bases between the two germline ends. The CDR3 has 22 amino acids. Per germline, CDR1 LGHNA and CDR2 YNFKEQ. CDR3 bases: TGTGCCAGCAGCCAAGACGAGTATGTGACATCGGAAAGCATCAACTCTGGAAACACCATATATTTT. Encoded protein: CASSQDEYVTSESINSGNTIYF.

The gene calls are TRBV29-1 and TRBJ1-1; a possible D gene is TRBD1 (6 bases). The CDR3 runs 15 residues. The germline V gene has CDR1 SQVTM and CDR2 ANQGSEA. V was clipped by 6 bases and J by 0 bases, with 17 bases between them. The CDR3 sequence: CSVDFGQPMNTEAFF. The CDR3 DNA reads TGCAGCGTGGATTTCGGACAGCCGATGAACACTGAAGCTTTCTTT.

The gene calls are TRBV7-2 and TRBJ1-3; unclear D gene. Germline loops: CDR1 SGHTA, CDR2 FQGNSA. The CDR3 contains 17 residues. The V end lost 5 bases, the J end lost 0 bases, and 17 bases lay between the germline ends. CDR3 coding DNA: TGTGCCAGCAGCCAAACCCACCACCATAGCTCTGGAAACACCATATATTTT. As protein: CASSQTHHHSSGNTIYF.

This sequence joins TRBV19 and TRBJ2-2; 9 bases agree with TRBD1. Germline assignment: CDR1 LNHDA and CDR2 SQIVND (reference sequence). The CDR3 spans 17 residues. Unmatched junction bases numbered 8, after V lost 3 bases and J lost 3 bases. CDR3 residues: CASSMSRGTGHTGELFF. The CDR3 DNA reads as TGTGCCAGTAGTATGAGTAGGGGGACAGGGCACACCGGGGAGCTGTTTTTT.

A remark on this clone: This CDR3 is also generated by other DNA sequences in the sample. The chain couples TRBV18 to TRBJ2-7, with 11 bases matching TRBD1. With V trimmed by 6 bases and J by 4 bases, 5 bases remained unmatched. CDR1 and CDR2 from the germline V gene are KGHSH and LQKENI. The CDR3 loop spans 14 amino acids. The CDR3 region is CASSPGQGAYEQYF. Here the CDR3 DNA reads TGTGCCAGCTCCCCAGGACAGGGGGCTTACGAGCAGTACTTC.

The chain recombines TRBV14 with TRBJ1-2; a possible D gene is TRBD1 (5 bases). The length of the CDR3 is 14 residues. Germline V lookup: CDR1 SGHDN, CDR2 FVKESK. V was clipped by 5 bases and J by 3 bases, with 13 bases between them. The DNA of the CDR3 is TGTGCCAGCAGCTTAGCGGGGCGCGACTATGGCTACACCTTC. Protein sequence: CASSLAGRDYGYTF.

This rearrangement joins TRBV27 to TRBJ1-1; D is uncertain. V lost 0 bases and J 6 bases, leaving 20 bases between the germline ends. Germline V gives CDR1 MNHEY, CDR2 SMNVEV (reference sequence). This CDR3 is built from 17 residues. The CDR3 protein is CASSLSGGVRVFAEAFF. Here the CDR3 DNA reads TGTGCCAGCAGTTTATCGGGTGGGGTCCGGGTATTCGCTGAAGCTTTCTTT.

The rearrangement uses TRBV28 and TRBJ1-2, with D perhaps matching TRBD1 (5 bases). Trimming took 0 bases from V and 6 from J, leaving 8 bases between them. The CDR3 has 13 amino acids. The germline gives CDR1 MDHEN, CDR2 SYDVKM. Here the CDR3 reads CASSLWGLNGYTF. The DNA of the CDR3 is TGTGCCAGCAGTTTATGGGGGCTGAATGGCTACACCTTC.

The sample holds one count of this clone. The chain joins TRBV2 to TRBJ2-5; the D gene is possibly TRBD1 (6 bases). CDR3 length equals 15 residues. Germline V gives CDR1 SNHLY, CDR2 FYNNEI. V was shortened by 7 bases and J by 6 bases, with 21 bases between the two germline ends. The CDR3 is CASNIVGGTGKTQYF. CDR3 coding DNA: TGTGCCAGCAATATTGTTGGCGGAACAGGGAAGACCCAGTACTTC. The entire variable domain, with the rest obtained from reference TRBV2 and TRBJ2-5, is as follows: EPEVTQTPSHQVTQMGQEVILRCVPISNHLYFYWYRQILGQKVEFLVSFYNNEISEKSEIFDDQFSVERPDGSNFTLKIRSTKLEDSAMYFCASNIVGGTGKTQYFGPGTRLLVL.

The chain joins TRBV7-9 to TRBJ1-3; no firm D call. Germline CDR1 is SEHNR and CDR2 is FQNEAQ (reference sequence). The V end lost 3 bases, the J end lost 7 bases, and 10 bases lay between the germline ends. The length of the CDR3 is 13 residues. The CDR3 here is CASSFAEGNTIYF. Written as DNA, the CDR3 is TGTGCCAGCAGCTTCGCGGAGGGTAACACCATATATTTT.

The gene calls are TRBV6-6 and TRBJ1-2, with D perhaps matching TRBD1 (5 bases). The CDR3 is made up of 14 amino acids. The V end was cut by 2 bases, the J end by 1 base, with 8 bases between. Germline-derived CDR1 and CDR2 are MNHNY and SVGAGI (reference sequence). As DNA, the CDR3 is TGTGCCAGCAGTTACGAGGGGAGTAACTATGGCTACACCTTC. Translated, it gives CASSYEGSNYGYTF.

This sequence joins TRBV29-1 and TRBJ1-4; D call uncertain. This CDR3 is built from 15 residues. V lost 4 bases to trimming and J lost 6 bases, with 18 bases between them. Germline V gives CDR1 SQVTM, CDR2 ANQGSEA. The CDR3 DNA sequence: TGCAGCGTTGCTTCCGGGCCAAACGTTGATGAAAAACTGTTTTTT. Protein sequence: CSVASGPNVDEKLFF.

Points on this clone: Other DNA sequences in this sample translate to the same CDR3. The chain is built from TRBV9 and TRBJ2-1; 7 bases align to TRBD1. Germline values: CDR1 SGDLS, CDR2 YYNGEE. The CDR3 is 15 amino acids. The V segment lost 1 base and the J segment 2 bases; nucleotides outside the gene matches: 3. CDR3 in DNA: TGTGCCAGCAGCGTACGGGACAGACCCTACAATGAGCAGTTCTTC. Translating gives CASSVRDRPYNEQFF. Based on the CDR3 plus reference TRBV9 and TRBJ2-1, the full variable domain is DSGVTQTPKHLITATGQRVTLRCSPRSGDLSVYWYQQSLDQGLQFLIQYYNGEERAKGNILERFSAQQFPDLHSELNLSSLELGDSALYFCASSVRDRPYNEQFFGPGTRLTVL.

The table lists this clone with a count of one. This sequence joins TRBV29-1 and TRBJ2-2; 7 nucleotides match TRBD2. The CDR3 contains 13 residues. The germline V gene has CDR1 SQVTM and CDR2 ANQGSEA. The V gene end was trimmed by 5 bases and the J gene end by 5 bases; junction bases not matched to a gene: 5. CDR3 nucleotides: TGCAGCGTTCGCGGGAGTAGAACCGGGGAGCTGTTTTTT. Amino acids: CSVRGSRTGELFF.

This chain uses TRBV18 with TRBJ2-7; 11 bases are shared with TRBD1. Looked up from germline, CDR1 is KGHSH and CDR2 is LQKENI. V lost 3 bases to trimming and J lost 4 bases; unmatched junction nucleotides: 2. The CDR3 extends over 14 amino acids. This CDR3 is CASSPRDRGYEQYF. The CDR3 coding sequence is TGTGCCAGCTCACCCCGGGACAGGGGGTACGAGCAGTACTTC.

This sequence joins TRBV10-1 and TRBJ2-7; the D is unclear. CDR3 length: 13 amino acids. The germline V and J ends were trimmed by 8 bases and 2 bases, with 13 bases remaining between them. CDR1 is WNHNN, CDR2 SYGVQD, per germline (reference sequence). CDR3 region: CASSPGGTYEQYF. The CDR3 DNA reads as TGCGCCAGCTCCCCAGGTGGGACCTACGAGCAGTACTTC.

The V call is TRBV6-1, the J call TRBJ2-5; 9 bases map to TRBD2. This CDR3 comprises 16 residues. The V gene end was trimmed by 3 bases and the J gene end by 2 bases; junction bases not matched to a gene: 7. Germline CDR1 reads MNHNS; CDR2 reads SASEGT. The DNA of the CDR3 is TGTGCCAGCAGTGATGCCGCTCTAGCGGGACAAGAGACCCAGTACTTC. As protein: CASSDAALAGQETQYF.